Each of the 26 T cell receptor beta chains below was sequenced from the same sample in a study of blood T cell repertoires in COVID-19. Using immunoSEQ multiplex PCR, the repertoire was profiled, and TCRdb retains in-frame clones only, with some absent. There are about 200,000 clones in the sample; about 84% occur only once, and approximately 5% lies in the top ten. Material for sequencing was PBMCs or T cells enriched from blood (not recorded which). The receptors shown here come from a man aged 35 to 55 with acute COVID-19.

The rearrangement uses TRBV18 and TRBJ1-4; TRBD1 might be the D (5 bases). V was shortened by 3 bases and J by 6 bases, with 11 bases between the two germline ends. The germline V gene encodes CDR1 KGHSH and CDR2 LQKENI. This CDR3 comprises 14 residues. The CDR3 coding sequence is TGTGCCAGCTCACCCCAGGTCAGGGATGAAAAACTGTTTTTT. Amino acids: CASSPQVRDEKLFF.

This chain joins TRBV5-1 and TRBJ2-3, with D perhaps TRBD2 (7 bases). The CDR3 has 14 residues. Trimming removed 3 bases from V and 5 bases from J, with 13 bases in between. CDR1 and CDR2 from the germline V gene are SGHRS and YFSETQ. The CDR3 DNA follows: TGCGCCAGCAGCTGGGGACTACAGGGAGATACGCAGTATTTT. Translated: CASSWGLQGDTQYF.

The chain has TRBV11-2 and TRBJ1-1; D perhaps matches TRBD1 (5 bases). V shed 6 bases and J shed 4 bases, with 9 bases lying between them. CDR3 length: 12 residues. Germline-derived CDR1 and CDR2 are SGHAT and FQNNGV. DNA for the CDR3: TGTGCCAGCAGGGGGGGAAGCACTGAAGCTTTCTTT. It specifies CASRGGSTEAFF. Looking up the rest from reference TRBV11-2 and TRBJ1-1 gives the full variable domain: EAGVAQSPRYKIIEKRQSVAFWCNPISGHATLYWYQQILGQGPKLLIQFQNNGVVDDSQLPKDRFSAERLKGVDSTLKIQPAKLEDSAVYLCASRGGSTEAFFGQGTRLTVV.

The chain has TRBV5-1 and TRBJ2-7, with 7 bases fitting TRBD1. Trimming cost V 9 bases and J 7 bases; bases outside gene matches: 13. Germline CDR1 SGHRS, CDR2 YFSETQ. The CDR3 loop spans 13 amino acids. CDR3 nucleotide sequence: TGCGCCACCCGCCGGGACAGATATGGGGAGCAGTACTTC. Protein sequence: CATRRDRYGEQYF.

The chain is built from TRBV2 and TRBJ2-5; 9 bases line up with TRBD1. The CDR3 sequence is 15 residues long. The V segment lost 6 bases and the J segment 4 bases; nucleotides outside the gene matches: 9. Germline CDR1 is SNHLY and CDR2 is FYNNEI. The CDR3 spells CASRAQGAPGETQYF. The CDR3 coding sequence is TGTGCCAGCAGAGCACAGGGGGCGCCGGGAGAGACCCAGTACTTC.

With regard to this clone: This specimen includes other DNA sequences encoding the same CDR3. The chain links TRBV15 to TRBJ2-7, with 8 bases fitting TRBD1. The CDR3 runs to 14 residues. V shed 0 bases, J shed 2 bases, and the junction held 0 bases outside the gene matches. CDR1 and CDR2 (germline): LNHNV, YYDKDF (reference sequence). The chain's CDR3 is CATSRDRGPYEQYF. The DNA for the CDR3 is TGTGCCACCAGCAGAGACAGGGGGCCCTACGAGCAGTACTTC.

This chain connects TRBV25-1 to TRBJ2-1; 10 bases map to TRBD1. V trimming: 2 bases; J trimming: 9 bases; junction bases outside the gene matches: 10. CDR3 length equals 16 residues. Per the germline V gene, CDR1 is MGHDK and CDR2 is SYGVNS. In DNA form, the CDR3 reads TGTGCCAGCAGTGAACCCGACAGGGGGCATCGGGCTGAGCAGTTCTTC. This translates into CASSEPDRGHRAEQFF.

This clone appeared once. The chain joins TRBV25-1 to TRBJ2-1, with 9 bases identical to TRBD2. Trimming cost V 6 bases and J 10 bases; bases outside gene matches: 10. CDR1 is MGHDK and CDR2 is SYGVNS in the germline V gene. There are 14 residues in the CDR3. CDR3 in DNA: TGTGCCAGCAGAAGTAGCGGGAGAAGAGGAGAGCAGTTCTTC. Translated, it gives CASRSSGRRGEQFF.

The gene calls are TRBV2 and TRBJ1-1, with 7 bases that match TRBD1. The germline V gene has CDR1 SNHLY and CDR2 FYNNEI. This CDR3 spans 13 amino acids. Losses at the gene ends were 10 bases for V and 7 bases for J; bases not matched to a gene: 12. The CDR3 protein is CATRVGQINEAFF. The DNA of the CDR3 is TGTGCCACTAGGGTGGGACAGATTAATGAAGCTTTCTTT.

The CDR3 coding sequence is TGCGCCAGCAGTGAGTCGAAATCAGGGAAGTACTCACCCCTCCACTTT. The encoded protein is CASSESKSGKYSPLHF. The rearrangement joins TRBV10-2 to TRBJ1-6, with D possibly TRBD1 on 5 matching bases. The CDR3 sequence is 16 residues long. V lost 0 bases and J lost 10, with 16 bases in between. CDR1 and CDR2 from the germline V gene are WSHSY and SAAADI.

V is TRBV4-2 and J is TRBJ2-5; D not resolved. Trimming pared 2 bases from V and 4 bases from J, leaving 5 bases between. The germline V gene has CDR1 LGHNA and CDR2 YNFKEQ. The CDR3 totals 12 residues. The CDR3 DNA is TGTGCCAGCAGCCAACCATTAGAGACCCAGTACTTC. This gives the protein CASSQPLETQYF.

The chain uses TRBV6-5 and TRBJ2-2; 13 nucleotides line up with TRBD2. Trimming removed 6 bases from V and 10 bases from J; junction bases left unmatched: 8. This CDR3 has 15 amino acids. The germline gives CDR1 MNHEY, CDR2 SVGAGI. The CDR3 DNA reads as TGTGCCAGCAGCAAAGGGACTAGCGGGACAGAGGAGCTGTTTTTT. This encodes CASSKGTSGTEELFF.

The chain has TRBV5-4 and TRBJ2-5; 9 nucleotides match TRBD2. This CDR3 comprises 13 residues. CDR1 is SGHNT and CDR2 is YYREEE in the germline V gene (reference sequence). Unmatched junction bases numbered 9, after V lost 10 bases and J lost 5 bases. The CDR3 is CACNSGSQETQYF. In nucleotides, the CDR3 is TGTGCCTGCAATAGCGGGAGTCAGGAGACCCAGTACTTC.

V gene TRBV7-9 combines with J gene TRBJ2-7, with 14 positions matching TRBD2. The CDR3 contains 15 residues. J was trimmed by 5 bases and V by 5 bases; bases with no gene match: 5. CDR1 and CDR2 from the germline V gene are SEHNR and FQNEAQ (reference sequence). The DNA of the CDR3 is TGTGCCAGCAGCATGGGGACTAGCGGGAGCCACGAGCAGTACTTC. Encoded protein: CASSMGTSGSHEQYF.

This rearrangement joins TRBV7-9 to TRBJ1-1; the match to TRBD1 covers 7 bases. V lost 5 bases and J lost 1; bases outside the gene matches: 4. The germline gives CDR1 SEHNR, CDR2 FQNEAQ (reference sequence). The CDR3 sequence is 14 residues long. Written as DNA, the CDR3 is TGTGCCAGCAGCCCAGGACAGGCGAACACTGAAGCTTTCTTT. As protein: CASSPGQANTEAFF.

The V and J genes are TRBV25-1 and TRBJ2-2; D is possibly TRBD2 (5 bases). Looked up from germline, CDR1 is MGHDK and CDR2 is SYGVNS. The CDR3 has 15 amino acids. Trimming stripped 2 bases from V and 7 bases from J, with 14 bases between. The CDR3 loop reads CASSERRSGGGELFF. Written as DNA, the CDR3 is TGTGCCAGCAGTGAAAGGAGGTCGGGCGGCGGGGAGCTGTTTTTT.

This rearrangement joins TRBV19 to TRBJ1-2; D remains unclear. This CDR3 comprises 13 residues. Trimming took 1 base from V and 5 from J, leaving 8 bases between them. Germline values: CDR1 LNHDA, CDR2 SQIVND (reference sequence). For the CDR3, the DNA is TGTGCCAGTAGTATAGGAGGTCGGTATGGCTACACCTTC. Its translation is CASSIGGRYGYTF.

The chain couples TRBV19 to TRBJ2-2; the D gene is possibly TRBD2 (5 bases). CDR1 is LNHDA and CDR2 is SQIVND in the germline V gene (reference sequence). Trimming shortened V by 5 bases and J by 5 bases, and 18 bases separated the two germline ends. The CDR3 totals 16 residues. The CDR3 bases are TGTGCCAGTAGTCTCCGGCGGCCATCGGGGACCGGGGAGCTGTTTTTT. Encoded protein: CASSLRRPSGTGELFF.

In its sample, this clone was seen a few times. The chain employs TRBV11-2 and TRBJ2-7, with D maybe TRBD1 (5 bases). Trimming removed 3 bases from V and 4 bases from J, with 13 bases in between. CDR3 length equals 14 residues. The germline V gene has CDR1 SGHAT and CDR2 FQNNGV. The CDR3, as DNA: TGTGCCAGCAGCTTGGGGCAGGGCTTTTACGAGCAGTACTTC. It yields the protein CASSLGQGFYEQYF.

The genes are TRBV4-3 and TRBJ1-2; 7 nucleotides line up with TRBD1. The CDR3 spans 17 residues. The V and J ends lost 0 bases and 6 bases, in that order; junction bases with no gene match: 13. Per germline, CDR1 LGHNA and CDR2 YSLEER. The CDR3 DNA sequence: TGCGCCAGCAGCCAAGAATTAGGGGGCAGAGGTCTGGATGGCTACACCTTC. It is translated as CASSQELGGRGLDGYTF.

The chain is built from TRBV4-1 and TRBJ1-5; TRBD1 might be the D (5 bases). CDR3 length: 16 amino acids. From germline, CDR1 is MGHRA and CDR2 YSYEKL. Trimming cost V 0 bases and J 6 bases, with 15 bases left between them. CDR3 sequence (DNA): TGCGCCAGCAGCCAAGACTTTGCGGCAGGGCGTCAGCCCCAGCATTTT. Translated, it gives CASSQDFAAGRQPQHF.

Comments on this clone: Germline is not matched at one junction end, which may reflect a read error. This chain joins TRBV7-7 and TRBJ2-5, with 7 nucleotides matching TRBD1. Germline CDR1 SSHAT, CDR2 FNYEAQ (reference sequence). The CDR3 consists of 15 residues. CDR3 region: CASSLATGPVETQYF. CDR3 bases: TGTGCTAGCAGCTTAGCGACAGGGCCGGTAGAGACCCAGTACTTC.

V is TRBV12-5 and J is TRBJ1-2; D call uncertain. The V gene lost 4 bases and the J gene lost 8 bases, with 11 bases spanning the gap. From germline, CDR1 is LGHNT and CDR2 FRNRAP. The CDR3 has 12 residues. In nucleotides, the CDR3 is TGTGCTAGTGGTTCGGAGGGTGAAGGCTACACCTTC. Translating it yields CASGSEGEGYTF.

The table lists this clone with a few counts. The chain employs TRBV29-1 and TRBJ2-7; 10 bases fit TRBD1. J was trimmed by 3 bases and V by 4 bases; bases with no gene match: 3. In germline, CDR1 is SQVTM, CDR2 ANQGSEA. The CDR3 length is 13 residues. CDR3: CSVGGDRGYEQYF. The CDR3 bases are TGCAGCGTTGGTGGGGACAGGGGCTACGAGCAGTACTTC.

This chain joins TRBV24-1 and TRBJ2-7, with TRBD2 matching 7 bases. The CDR3 runs to 16 residues. Trimming cost V 3 bases and J 0 bases; bases outside gene matches: 7. CDR1 and CDR2 (germline): KGHDR, SFDVKD. The CDR3 reads CATSDGGGRDSYEQYF. CDR3 in DNA: TGTGCCACCAGTGATGGGGGGGGACGGGACTCCTACGAGCAGTACTTC.

The J gene is TRBJ2-3, the V gene TRBV19; D is possibly TRBD2 (6 bases). The CDR3 is made up of 17 amino acids. Germline CDR1 and CDR2: LNHDA and SQIVND (reference sequence). V gave up 1 base and J gave up 2 bases, with 16 bases separating them. The CDR3 sequence: CASSIGVGSGSTDTQYF. CDR3 sequence (DNA): TGTGCCAGTAGTATAGGGGTTGGGAGCGGGTCCACAGATACGCAGTATTTT. The full variable domain, completed using reference TRBV19 and TRBJ2-3, is DGGITQSPKYLFRKEGQNVTLSCEQNLNHDAMYWYRQDPGQGLRLIYYSQIVNDFQKGDIAEGYSVSREKKESFPLTVTSAQKNPTAFYLCASSIGVGSGSTDTQYFGPGTRLTVL.